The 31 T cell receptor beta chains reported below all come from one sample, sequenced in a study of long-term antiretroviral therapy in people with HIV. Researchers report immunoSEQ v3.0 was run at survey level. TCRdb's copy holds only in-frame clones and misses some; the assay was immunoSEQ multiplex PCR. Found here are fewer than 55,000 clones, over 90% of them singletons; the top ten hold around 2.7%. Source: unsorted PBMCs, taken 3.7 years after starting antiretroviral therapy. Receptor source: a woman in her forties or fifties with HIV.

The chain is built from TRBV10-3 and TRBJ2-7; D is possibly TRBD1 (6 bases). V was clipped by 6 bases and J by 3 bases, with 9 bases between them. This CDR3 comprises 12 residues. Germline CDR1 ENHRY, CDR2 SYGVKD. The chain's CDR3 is CAIRDSLYEQYF. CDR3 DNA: TGTGCCATCAGGGACAGTCTCTACGAGCAGTACTTC.

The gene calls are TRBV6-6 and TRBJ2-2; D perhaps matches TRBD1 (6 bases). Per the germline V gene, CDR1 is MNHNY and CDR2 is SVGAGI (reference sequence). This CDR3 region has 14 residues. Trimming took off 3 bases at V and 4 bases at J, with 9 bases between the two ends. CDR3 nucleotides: TGTGCCAGCAGTTATCAGGGGACCACCGGGGAGCTGTTTTTT. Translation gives CASSYQGTTGELFF.

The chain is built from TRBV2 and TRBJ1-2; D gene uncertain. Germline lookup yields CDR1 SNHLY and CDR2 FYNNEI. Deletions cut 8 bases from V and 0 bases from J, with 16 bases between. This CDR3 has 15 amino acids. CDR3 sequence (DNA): TGTGCCAGCGTATTATACACGGAAGCTAACTATGGCTACACCTTC. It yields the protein CASVLYTEANYGYTF.

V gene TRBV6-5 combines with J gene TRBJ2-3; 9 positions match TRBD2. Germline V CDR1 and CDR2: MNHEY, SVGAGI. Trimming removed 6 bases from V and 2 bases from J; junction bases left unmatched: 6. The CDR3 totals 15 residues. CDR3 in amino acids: CASSPSGGHTDTQYF. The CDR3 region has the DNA TGTGCCAGCAGCCCGAGCGGGGGGCACACAGATACGCAGTATTTT.

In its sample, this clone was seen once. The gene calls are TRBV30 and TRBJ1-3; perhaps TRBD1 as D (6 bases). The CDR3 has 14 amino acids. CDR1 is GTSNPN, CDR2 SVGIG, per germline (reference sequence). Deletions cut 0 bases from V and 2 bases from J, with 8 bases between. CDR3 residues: CAWSVWGPGNTIYF. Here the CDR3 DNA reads TGTGCCTGGAGTGTTTGGGGGCCTGGAAACACCATATATTTT.

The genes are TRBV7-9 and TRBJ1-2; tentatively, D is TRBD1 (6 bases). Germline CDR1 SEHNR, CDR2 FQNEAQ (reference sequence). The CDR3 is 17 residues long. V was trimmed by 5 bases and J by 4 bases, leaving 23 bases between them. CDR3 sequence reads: CASSRYTPQGTRYGYTF. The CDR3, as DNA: TGTGCCAGCAGCCGATATACACCACAGGGAACTCGCTATGGCTACACCTTC.

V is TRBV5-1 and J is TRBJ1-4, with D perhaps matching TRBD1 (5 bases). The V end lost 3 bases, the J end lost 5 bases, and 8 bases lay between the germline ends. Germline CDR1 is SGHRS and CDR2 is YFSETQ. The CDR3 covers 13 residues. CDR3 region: CASSSTVNEKLFF. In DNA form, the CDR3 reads TGCGCCAGCAGCTCGACAGTGAATGAAAAACTGTTTTTT.

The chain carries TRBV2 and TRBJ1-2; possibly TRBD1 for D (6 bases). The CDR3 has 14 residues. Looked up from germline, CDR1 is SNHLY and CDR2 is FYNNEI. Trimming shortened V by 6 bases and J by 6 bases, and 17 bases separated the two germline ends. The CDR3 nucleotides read TGTGCCAGCAGCGGAACCGGAACAGGGAATGGCTACACCTTC. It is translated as CASSGTGTGNGYTF.

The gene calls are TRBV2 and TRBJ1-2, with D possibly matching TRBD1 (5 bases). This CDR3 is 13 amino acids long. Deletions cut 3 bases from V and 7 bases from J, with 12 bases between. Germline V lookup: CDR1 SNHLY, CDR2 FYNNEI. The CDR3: CASSESQGVGYTF. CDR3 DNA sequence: TGTGCCAGCAGTGAGTCTCAGGGTGTTGGCTACACCTTC.

CDR3 DNA sequence: TGTGCCAGCACTCCCCCGTATCCTATGAACACTGAAGCTTTCTTT. This sequence encodes CASTPPYPMNTEAFF. The gene calls are TRBV6-5 and TRBJ1-1; D not resolved. Germline V gene sequence: CDR1 MNHEY, CDR2 SVGAGI. The CDR3 extends over 15 amino acids. V was trimmed by 7 bases and J by 0 bases, leaving 15 bases between them.

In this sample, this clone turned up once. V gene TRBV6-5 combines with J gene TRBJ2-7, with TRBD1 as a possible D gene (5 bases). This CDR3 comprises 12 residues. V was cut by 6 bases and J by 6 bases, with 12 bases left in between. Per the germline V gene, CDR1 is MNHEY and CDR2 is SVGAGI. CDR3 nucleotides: TGTGCCAGCAGCAGAGCAGGGCGCGAGCAGTACTTC. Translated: CASSRAGREQYF.

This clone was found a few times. CDR3 DNA: TGTGCCAGCTCACCGGACAGAAATCAGCCCCAGCATTTT. The encoded protein is CASSPDRNQPQHF. The J gene is TRBJ1-5, the V gene TRBV18, with a weak D call TRBD1 (6 bases). The CDR3 loop spans 13 amino acids. Trimming took off 3 bases at V and 4 bases at J, with 7 bases between the two ends. CDR1 is KGHSH and CDR2 is LQKENI in the germline V gene.

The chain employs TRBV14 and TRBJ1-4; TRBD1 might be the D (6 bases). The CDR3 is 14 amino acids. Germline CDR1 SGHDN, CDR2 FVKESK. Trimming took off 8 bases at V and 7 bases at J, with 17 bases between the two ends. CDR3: CASGEQGRIEKLFF. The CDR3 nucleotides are TGTGCCAGCGGCGAACAGGGAAGGATTGAAAAACTGTTTTTT.

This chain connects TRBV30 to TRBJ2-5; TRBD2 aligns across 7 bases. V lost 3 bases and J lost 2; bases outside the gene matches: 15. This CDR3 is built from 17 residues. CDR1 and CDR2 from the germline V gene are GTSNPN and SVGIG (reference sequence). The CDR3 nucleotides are TGTGCCTGGAGGGTTACGGGGGGAAGGGTGGAACAAGAGACCCAGTACTTC. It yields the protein CAWRVTGGRVEQETQYF.

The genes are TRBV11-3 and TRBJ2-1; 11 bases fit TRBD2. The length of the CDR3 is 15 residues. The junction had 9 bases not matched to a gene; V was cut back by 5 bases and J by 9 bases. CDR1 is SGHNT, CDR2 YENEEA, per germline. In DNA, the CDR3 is TGTGCCAGCAGCCCAACTAGCGGGGGCCGTGGTGAGCAGTTCTTC. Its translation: CASSPTSGGRGEQFF.

CDR3 sequence reads: CASSYSQQNSPLHF. The DNA for the CDR3 is TGTGCCAGCAGTTACTCCCAACAGAATTCACCCCTCCACTTT. This chain uses TRBV6-5 with TRBJ1-6; D is unresolved. V was pared by 0 bases and J by 7 bases, with 7 bases between. The CDR3 extends over 14 amino acids. Germline-derived CDR1 and CDR2 are MNHEY and SVGAGI.

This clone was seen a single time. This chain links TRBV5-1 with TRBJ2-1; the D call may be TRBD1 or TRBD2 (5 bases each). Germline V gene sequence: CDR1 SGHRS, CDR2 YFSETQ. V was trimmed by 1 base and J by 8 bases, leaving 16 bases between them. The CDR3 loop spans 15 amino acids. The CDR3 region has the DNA TGCGCCAGCAGCTTGACGTCAGGGTCGGGGTATGAGCAGTTCTTC. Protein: CASSLTSGSGYEQFF.

Here the CDR3 DNA reads TGTGCCACCAAAGACGGGTACGAGCAGTACTTC. This translates into CATKDGYEQYF. The chain recombines TRBV10-3 with TRBJ2-7, with D unclear. The germline V and J ends were trimmed by 10 bases and 4 bases, with 11 bases remaining between them. CDR1 ENHRY and CDR2 SYGVKD come from the germline V gene. This CDR3 contains 11 residues.

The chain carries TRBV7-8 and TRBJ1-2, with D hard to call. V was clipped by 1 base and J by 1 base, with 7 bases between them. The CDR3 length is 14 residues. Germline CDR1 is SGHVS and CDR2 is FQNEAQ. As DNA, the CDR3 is TGTGCCAGCAGCTTAGGACTGTTTAACTATGGCTACACCTTC. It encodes CASSLGLFNYGYTF.

The CDR3 DNA reads as TGTGCCTGGAGTCCAATAATTGGGACAGGGGCCTACGAGCAGTACTTC. As protein: CAWSPIIGTGAYEQYF. The chain couples TRBV30 to TRBJ2-7; TRBD1 matches 10 bases. This CDR3 is 16 amino acids long. Germline CDR1 GTSNPN, CDR2 SVGIG (reference sequence). V lost 2 bases, J lost 2 bases, and 9 bases stayed unmatched.

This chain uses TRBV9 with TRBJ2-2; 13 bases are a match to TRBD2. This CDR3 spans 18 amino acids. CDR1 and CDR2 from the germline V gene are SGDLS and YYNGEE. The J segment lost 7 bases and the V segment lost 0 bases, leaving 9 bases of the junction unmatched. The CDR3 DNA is TGTGCCAGCAGCGTAGAACTAGCGGGGGGGCCCGATAGCGGGGAGCTGTTTTTT. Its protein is CASSVELAGGPDSGELFF.

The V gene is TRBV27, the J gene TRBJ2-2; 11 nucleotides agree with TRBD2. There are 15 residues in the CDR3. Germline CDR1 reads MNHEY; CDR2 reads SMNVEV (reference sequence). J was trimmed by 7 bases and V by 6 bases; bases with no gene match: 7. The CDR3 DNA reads TGTGCCAGCAGGGTAGCGGGGGGGGTTGACGGGGAGCTGTTTTTT. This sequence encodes CASRVAGGVDGELFF.

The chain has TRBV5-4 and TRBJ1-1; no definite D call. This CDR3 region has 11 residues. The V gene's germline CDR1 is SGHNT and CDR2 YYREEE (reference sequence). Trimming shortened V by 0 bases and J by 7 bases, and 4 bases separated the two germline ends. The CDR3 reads CASSLDNEAFF. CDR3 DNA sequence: TGTGCCAGCAGCTTGGACAATGAAGCTTTCTTT.

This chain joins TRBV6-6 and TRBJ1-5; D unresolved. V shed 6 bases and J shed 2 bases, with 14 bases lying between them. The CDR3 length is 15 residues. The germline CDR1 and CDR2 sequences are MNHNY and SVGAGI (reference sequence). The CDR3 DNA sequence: TGTGCCAGCAGAGCGATGAGTGGGGGCAATCAGCCCCAGCATTTT. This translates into CASRAMSGGNQPQHF.

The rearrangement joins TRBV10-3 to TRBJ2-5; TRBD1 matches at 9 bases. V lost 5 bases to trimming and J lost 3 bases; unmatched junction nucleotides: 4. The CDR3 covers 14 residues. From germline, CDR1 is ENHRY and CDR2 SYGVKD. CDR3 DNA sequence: TGTGCCATCAGTCCCACAGGGGGCGAAGAGACCCAGTACTTC. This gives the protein CAISPTGGEETQYF.

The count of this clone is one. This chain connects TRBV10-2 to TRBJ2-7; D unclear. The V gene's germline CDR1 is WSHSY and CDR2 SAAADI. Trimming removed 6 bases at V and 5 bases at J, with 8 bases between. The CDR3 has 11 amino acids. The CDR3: CASRWEHEQYF. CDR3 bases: TGCGCCAGCAGGTGGGAACACGAGCAGTACTTC.

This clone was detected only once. The CDR3 loop is CASSLPGQGAHEQYF. Written as DNA, the CDR3 is TGTGCCAGCAGCTTACCGGGACAGGGGGCCCACGAGCAGTACTTC. V usage is TRBV7-9 and J usage is TRBJ2-7; 12 nucleotides line up with TRBD1. The CDR3 contains 15 residues. V dropped 2 bases and J dropped 5; count of bases not matched to a gene: 4. Per germline, CDR1 SEHNR and CDR2 FQNEAQ (reference sequence).

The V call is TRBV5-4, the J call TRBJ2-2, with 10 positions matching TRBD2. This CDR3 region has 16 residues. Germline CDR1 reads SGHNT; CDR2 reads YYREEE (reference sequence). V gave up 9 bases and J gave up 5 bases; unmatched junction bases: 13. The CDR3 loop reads CAISKTSGDTTGELFF. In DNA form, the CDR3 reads TGTGCCATCTCCAAAACTAGCGGGGACACGACCGGGGAGCTGTTTTTT.

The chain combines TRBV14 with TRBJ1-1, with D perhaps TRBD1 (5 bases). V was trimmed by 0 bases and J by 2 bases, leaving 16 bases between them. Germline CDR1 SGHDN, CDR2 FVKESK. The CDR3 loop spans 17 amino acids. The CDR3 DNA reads TGTGCCAGCAGCCAAGACCTACTTGGGGGGGGAAACACTGAAGCTTTCTTT. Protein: CASSQDLLGGGNTEAFF.

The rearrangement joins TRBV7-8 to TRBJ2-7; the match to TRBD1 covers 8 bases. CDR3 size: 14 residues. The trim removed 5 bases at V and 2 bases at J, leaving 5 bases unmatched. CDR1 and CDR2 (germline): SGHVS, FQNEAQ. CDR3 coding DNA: TGTGCCAGCAGCCCCGGGACAGGCGCCTACGAGCAGTACTTC. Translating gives CASSPGTGAYEQYF.

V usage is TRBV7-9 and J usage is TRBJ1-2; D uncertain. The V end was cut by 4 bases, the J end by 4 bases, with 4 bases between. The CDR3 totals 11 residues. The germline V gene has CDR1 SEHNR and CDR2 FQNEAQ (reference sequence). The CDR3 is CASSSGYGYTF. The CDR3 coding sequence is TGTGCCAGCAGCTCAGGCTATGGCTACACCTTC. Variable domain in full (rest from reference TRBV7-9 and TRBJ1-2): DTGVSQNPRHKITKRGQNVTFRCDPISEHNRLYWYRQTLGQGPEFLTYFQNEAQLEKSRLLSDRFSAERPKGSFSTLEIQRTEQGDSAMYLCASSSGYGYTFGSGTRLTVV.